The TCR beta chain under discussion was sequenced for a study of T cell clonality in common variable immunodeficiency. Sequenced by immunoSEQ multiplex PCR; TCRdb stores in-frame clones only, minus some. The data show about 45,000 clones, with none appearing a single time. The sample holds many counts of this clone. Sequencing input: peripheral blood mononuclear cells. The clonotype originates from a person aged 18 to 75 in good health.

Partial CDR3 DNA: TGTGCCAGCAGCCGGGGCAGGGGGCATGGC. It is translated as CASSRGRGHG. The full CDR3 sequence reads CASSRGRGHGYTF. This chain connects TRBV28 to TRBJ1-2; 8 bases align to TRBD1. The read ends 3 residues shy of where the CDR3 ends; the end is completed using the germline J gene. Germline values: CDR1 MDHEN, CDR2 SYDVKM. With V trimmed by 6 bases and J by 6 bases, 6 bases remained unmatched. CDR3 length: 13 residues.